Listed below are T cell receptor beta chains from one sample, sequenced in a study of immune evolution from preneoplasia to lung adenocarcinoma. TCRdb's copy holds only in-frame clones and misses some; the assay was immunoSEQ multiplex PCR. This table has 9,000 to 10,000 clones, 90% appearing once. The specimen sequenced was FFPE invasive lung adenocarcinoma tissue. The source of these receptors is a person aged 70 to 79 with invasive lung adenocarcinoma. Both conserved end residues are part of each CDR3. D genes are given only for firm matches. Part of the rows lack a size; the others show once, few, many or a class for expanded clones.

v_call	d_call	clone_size	j_call	cdr3_aa	cdr3_nt
TRBV2	TRBD1	-	TRBJ1-1	CASRGTGGRTEAFF	TGTGCCAGCAGGGGGACAGGGGGCCGGACTGAAGCTTTCTTT
TRBV18	TRBD1	-	TRBJ2-1	CASSPVTGTGGNEQFF	TGTGCCAGCTCACCCGTGACCGGGACAGGGGGCAATGAGCAGTTCTTC
TRBV19	-	-	TRBJ2-7	CASSIDGTGIGGYEQYF	TGTGCCAGTAGTATAGACGGAACCGGGATCGGGGGCTACGAGCAGTACTTC
TRBV5-1	-	-	TRBJ1-2	CASSLRGAEGYTF	TGCGCCAGCAGCTTGAGAGGGGCCGAAGGCTACACCTTC
TRBV19	TRBD1	-	TRBJ2-1	CASSLRTGGLNEQFF	TGTGCCAGTAGTCTGCGGACAGGGGGCCTCAATGAGCAGTTCTTC
TRBV2	-	-	TRBJ2-5	CASSESSRGETQYF	TGTGCCAGCAGTGAATCCTCCAGGGGTGAGACCCAGTACTTC
TRBV29-1	TRBD1	-	TRBJ1-1	CSVESTGEGTEAFF	TGCAGCGTTGAGAGTACAGGGGAGGGCACTGAAGCTTTCTTT
TRBV5-6	-	-	TRBJ2-7	CASSFKDSLYEQYF	TGTGCCAGCAGCTTTAAGGACAGTCTCTACGAGCAGTACTTC
TRBV5-1	TRBD2	few	TRBJ2-1	CASSPPTSGYNEQFF	TGCGCCAGCAGCCCGCCCACTAGCGGATACAATGAGCAGTTCTTC
TRBV19	TRBD1	-	TRBJ1-5	CVSHGTGDQPQHF	TGTGTCAGTCATGGGACAGGGGATCAGCCCCAGCATTTT
TRBV19	-	-	TRBJ1-2	CASSITEVVGYTF	TGTGCCAGTAGTATCACAGAAGTAGTCGGCTACACCTTC
TRBV5-5	-	-	TRBJ1-1	CASSLGGGNTEAFF	TGTGCCAGCAGCTTGGGAGGGGGGAACACTGAAGCTTTCTTT
TRBV5-1	TRBD1	-	TRBJ2-7	CASSADRGQDEQYF	TGCGCCAGCAGCGCGGACAGGGGGCAGGACGAGCAGTACTTC
TRBV18	TRBD1	-	TRBJ2-3	CASSLDRLSTDTQYF	TGTGCCAGCTCACTGGACAGGCTCAGCACAGATACGCAGTATTTT
TRBV7-9	TRBD1	-	TRBJ1-1	CASSIDRGSQTEAFF	TGTGCCAGCAGCATAGACAGGGGGTCTCAAACTGAAGCTTTCTTT
TRBV10-3	TRBD2	-	TRBJ2-3	CAISPGLAGVTPHRDTQYF	TGTGCCATCAGCCCGGGACTAGCGGGAGTCACCCCCCACAGAGATACGCAGTATTTT
TRBV5-8	TRBD1	-	TRBJ1-2	CASSYPGGRGYTF	TGTGCCAGCAGCTATCCAGGGGGCCGCGGCTACACCTTC
TRBV5-4	TRBD1	-	TRBJ2-7	CASSYPTGQGSEQYF	TGTGCCAGCAGTTACCCGACAGGGCAGGGTAGCGAGCAGTACTTC
TRBV6-1	TRBD2	once	TRBJ2-1	CASSERLAGGLDEQFF	TGTGCCAGCAGTGAGAGACTAGCGGGAGGCTTGGATGAGCAGTTCTTC
TRBV2	-	-	TRBJ1-3	CASSSDFSGNTIYF	TGTGCCAGCAGCTCGGACTTCTCTGGAAACACCATATATTTT
TRBV7-2	TRBD2	-	TRBJ2-5	CASSFAGGRETQYF	TGTGCCAGCAGCTTTGCGGGGGGAAGAGAGACCCAGTACTTC
TRBV20-1	-	-	TRBJ2-1	CSARLVNEQFF	TGCAGTGCTAGACTAGTCAATGAGCAGTTCTTC
TRBV20-1	-	few	TRBJ2-1	CSARLNEQFF	TGCAGTGCTAGGCTAAATGAGCAGTTCTTC
TRBV27	-	-	TRBJ2-2	CASSLIFTGELFF	TGTGCCAGCTCCCTTATTTTCACCGGGGAGCTGTTTTTT
TRBV28	-	-	TRBJ1-1	CASSSYTGAHEAFF	TGTGCCAGCAGTTCGTACACTGGCGCCCATGAAGCTTTCTTT
TRBV10-1	-	-	TRBJ2-7	CASSEGSYEQYF	TGCGCCAGCAGTGAGGGAAGTTACGAGCAGTACTTC
TRBV10-2	-	once	TRBJ2-2	CASSEPGIGGPGELFF	TGCGCCAGCAGTGAGCCGGGCATAGGCGGGCCCGGGGAGCTGTTTTTT
TRBV28	-	-	TRBJ1-2	CATAGGYGYTF	TGTGCCACCGCCGGCGGCTATGGCTACACCTTC
TRBV25-1	-	-	TRBJ2-5	CASSDRQETQYF	TGTGCCAGCAGTGACAGACAAGAGACCCAGTACTTC
TRBV9	-	-	TRBJ1-4	CASGPTALREKLFF	TGTGCCAGCGGCCCTACAGCGCTACGAGAAAAACTGTTTTTT
TRBV9	TRBD1	once	TRBJ2-7	CASSETGTGSHEQYF	TGTGCCAGCAGCGAGACCGGGACAGGGTCCCACGAGCAGTACTTC
TRBV10-3	-	-	TRBJ1-2	CAISEGQNYGYTF	TGTGCCATCAGCGAAGGACAGAACTATGGCTACACCTTC
TRBV6-5	-	once	TRBJ1-1	CASSPQGNTEAFF	TGTGCCAGCAGTCCCCAGGGCAACACTGAAGCTTTCTTT
TRBV30	-	-	TRBJ1-1	CAWSPGRLRDTEAFF	TGTGCCTGGAGCCCTGGGAGGCTCAGGGACACTGAAGCTTTCTTT
TRBV5-8	-	-	TRBJ2-6	CASSLEVSGANVLTF	TGTGCCAGCAGCTTGGAAGTGTCTGGGGCCAACGTCCTGACTTTC
TRBV4-2	-	once	TRBJ1-2	CASSQDLGHGYTF	TGTGCCAGCAGCCAAGATCTCGGGCATGGCTACACCTTC
TRBV6-1	TRBD1	-	TRBJ1-4	CASSVTGQGRRLFF	TGTGCCAGCAGTGTGACAGGACAGGGTAGAAGACTGTTTTTT
TRBV7-3	TRBD2	-	TRBJ2-1	CASSPSGTSDPHEQFF	TGTGCCAGCAGCCCCTCTGGGACTAGCGACCCTCATGAGCAGTTCTTC
TRBV15	TRBD1	-	TRBJ1-4	CATSRSTGAPDEKLFF	TGTGCCACCAGCAGGTCAACAGGGGCCCCCGATGAAAAACTGTTTTTT
TRBV30	-	-	TRBJ1-5	CAWSGASLGQSNQPQHF	TGTGCCTGGAGTGGTGCATCCCTCGGACAGAGCAATCAGCCCCAGCATTTT
TRBV7-3	TRBD2	-	TRBJ2-7	CASSLGGSEGEQYF	TGTGCCAGCAGCTTAGGCGGGAGTGAAGGCGAGCAGTACTTC
TRBV9	-	once	TRBJ2-7	CASSVGRGGYEQYF	TGTGCCAGCAGCGTAGGGAGGGGGGGATACGAGCAGTACTTC